The rows below give T cell receptor beta chains drawn from one sample of a study of blood T cell repertoires in COVID-19. Clones were sequenced by immunoSEQ multiplex PCR, and TCRdb holds only the in-frame ones, with some missing. This repertoire shows 200,000 to 300,000 clones, roughly 79% found once; its top ten account for 7.5% to 8%. Sequenced: peripheral blood. These TCRs come from a woman aged 80 or older with COVID-19, enrolled during active disease. CDR3s include the opening cysteine and the closing phenylalanine or tryptophan. The D gene is left open where the match is weak. Only part of the rows carry a size: once, few, many, or a class if the clone is expanded.

>TRBV15|16|TRBJ1-5|-|TRBD1
TGTGCCACCAGCACATTCCGGACAGGAACAAATCAGCCCCAGCATTTT
CATSTFRTGTNQPQHF
>TRBV5-1|15|TRBJ1-3|-|-
TGCGCCAGCAGCTCTAACAGTGTCTCTGGAAACACCATATATTTT
CASSSNSVSGNTIYF
>TRBV30|16|TRBJ1-6|-|-
TGTGCACTGGTGCCCCCGACAGGCCTATATAATTCACCCCTCCACTTT
CALVPPTGLYNSPLHF
>TRBV10-3|13|TRBJ1-1|few|TRBD1
TGTGCCATCAGTGAGGGACAGGGAACTGAAGCTTTCTTT
CAISEGQGTEAFF
>TRBV27|14|TRBJ1-6|-|TRBD1
TGTGCCAGCAGTTCGGGGACAGCCAATTCACCCCTCCACTTT
CASSSGTANSPLHF
>TRBV7-2|13|TRBJ2-1|-|-
TGTGCCAGCAGCTTGAACAGGGTAAATGAGCAGTTCTTC
CASSLNRVNEQFF
>TRBV7-7|17|TRBJ1-1|-|TRBD1
TGTGCTAGCAGTTCTACGGGACAGCGCGTATCTGGGACTGAAGCTTTCTTT
CASSSTGQRVSGTEAFF
>TRBV6-5|15|TRBJ1-5|few|TRBD1
TGTGCCAGCAGGGGACAGGTGAAAAATTATCAGCCCCAGCATTTT
CASRGQVKNYQPQHF
>TRBV5-1|15|TRBJ1-5|few|-
TGCGCCAGCAGCTCCGGCGGGGGGCGCGACCAGCCCCAGCATTTT
CASSSGGGRDQPQHF
>TRBV3-1/TRBV3-2|19|TRBJ2-1|-|TRBD2
TGTGCCAGCAGCCTACTCCAACTGACTAGCGGGGGATCCTACAATGAGCAGTTCTTC
CASSLLQLTSGGSYNEQFF
>TRBV19|13|TRBJ2-1|-|TRBD1
TGTGCCACTAACAAGGACAGGGCCAATGAGCAGTTCTTC
CATNKDRANEQFF
>TRBV29-1|12|TRBJ1-2|once|-
TGCAGCGGTCTTACCGGGGGGGATGGCTACACCTTC
CSGLTGGDGYTF
>TRBV19|14|TRBJ2-1|-|-
TGTGCCAGTACAACAGGTATCTCCTACAATGAGCAGTTCTTC
CASTTGISYNEQFF
>TRBV4-2|17|TRBJ2-2|-|TRBD2
TGTGCCAGCAGCCAAGGGCGGGAGATTCGGTACACCGGGGAGCTGTTTTTT
CASSQGREIRYTGELFF
>TRBV30|15|TRBJ2-7|-|-
TGTGCCTGGAGTGTAAAGGGTCTAGGGGCCTACGAGCAGTACTTC
CAWSVKGLGAYEQYF
>TRBV30|17|TRBJ1-5|few|-
TGTGCCTGGAGTCACCTGGGGGCAGGGCCCGTGGATCAGCCCCAGCATTTT
CAWSHLGAGPVDQPQHF
>TRBV7-9|15|TRBJ2-5|-|TRBD1
TGTGCCAGCAGCTTAGTTATGGGACAGGAAGAGACCCAGTACTTC
CASSLVMGQEETQYF
>TRBV19|15|TRBJ2-3|-|TRBD1
TGTGCCAGTAGTACGGACAGGGTAGGGACAGATACGCAGTATTTT
CASSTDRVGTDTQYF
>TRBV6-5|15|TRBJ1-6|once|TRBD1
TGTGCCAGCAGGGGAACGACAGGGGGCGGGTCACCCCTCCACTTT
CASRGTTGGGSPLHF
>TRBV5-1|15|TRBJ1-3|-|TRBD1
TGCGCCAGCAGCTTACAGGGGGCGCCTGGAAACACCATATATTTT
CASSLQGAPGNTIYF
>TRBV6-1|15|TRBJ1-5|-|-
TGTGCCAGCAGTGAATTGGGGGCTCGCAATCAGCCCCAGCATTTT
CASSELGARNQPQHF
>TRBV5-4|13|TRBJ1-5|few|-
TGTGCCAGCAGCTTGGACAGGAATCAGCCCCAGCATTTT
CASSLDRNQPQHF
>TRBV2|17|TRBJ2-3|-|TRBD2
TGTGCCAGCAGTACCCCTCCGTGGCGGGGAGGGACAGATACGCAGTATTTT
CASSTPPWRGGTDTQYF
>TRBV2|13|TRBJ2-7|-|-
TGTGCCAGCAGTGAATTGGGGGCGAGGGAGCAGTACTTC
CASSELGAREQYF
>TRBV12-5|16|TRBJ2-3|-|TRBD2
TGTGCTAGTGGTTTGGGACTAGCGCCGCGCACAGATACGCAGTATTTT
CASGLGLAPRTDTQYF
>TRBV28|15|TRBJ1-2|-|TRBD1
TGTGCCAGCACACCGGGACAGGGGGTTTTCTATGGCTACACCTTC
CASTPGQGVFYGYTF
>TRBV11-3|15|TRBJ2-5|-|TRBD1
TGTGCCAGCAGCCCAGACGGGACAGGGGGCAAGACCCAGTACTTC
CASSPDGTGGKTQYF
>TRBV18|15|TRBJ1-1|once|-
TGTGCCAGCTCACCACCTTACAGACAGAACACTGAAGCTTTCTTT
CASSPPYRQNTEAFF
>TRBV28|12|TRBJ1-2|-|-
TGTGCCAGCAAAATGGGACTTCTTGGCTACACCTTC
CASKMGLLGYTF
>TRBV24-1|15|TRBJ2-5|few|-
TGTGCCACCAGTGAGGGCCGGACAGCCCAAGAGACCCAGTACTTC
CATSEGRTAQETQYF
>TRBV28|16|TRBJ2-7|few|TRBD2
TGTGCCAGCTGGACTAGCGGGAGCCGGAGCTCCTACGAGCAGTACTTC
CASWTSGSRSSYEQYF